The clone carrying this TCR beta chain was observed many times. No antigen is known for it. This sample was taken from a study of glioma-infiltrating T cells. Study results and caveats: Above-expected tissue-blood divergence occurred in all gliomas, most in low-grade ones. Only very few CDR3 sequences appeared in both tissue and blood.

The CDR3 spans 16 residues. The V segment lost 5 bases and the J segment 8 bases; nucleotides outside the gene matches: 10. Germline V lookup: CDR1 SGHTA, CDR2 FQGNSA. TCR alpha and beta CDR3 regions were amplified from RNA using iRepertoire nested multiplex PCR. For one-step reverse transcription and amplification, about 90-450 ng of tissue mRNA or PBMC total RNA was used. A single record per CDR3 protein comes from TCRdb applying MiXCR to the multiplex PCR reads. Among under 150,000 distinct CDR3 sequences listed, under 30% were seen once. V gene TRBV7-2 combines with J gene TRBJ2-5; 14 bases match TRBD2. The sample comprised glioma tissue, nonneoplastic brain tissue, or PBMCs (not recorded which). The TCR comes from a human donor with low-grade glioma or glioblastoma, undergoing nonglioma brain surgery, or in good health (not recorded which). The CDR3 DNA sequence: TGTGCCAGCAGCCTGGGACTAGCGGGGGCCAGAGATACCCAGTACTTC. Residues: CASSLGLAGARDTQYF.